This is a list of T cell receptor beta chains from one sample in a study of blood T cell repertoires in COVID-19. Profiled with immunoSEQ multiplex PCR; TCRdb holds only in-frame clones, not every one. The sample has 75,000 to 100,000 clones; around 86% are singletons. Material for sequencing was peripheral blood. The receptors stem from a woman of 80 years or more with acute or convalescent COVID-19. Both conserved end residues are part of each CDR3. Fields, in order: CDR3 length, clone size, D gene, V gene, J gene, CDR3 protein, CDR3 DNA. The D gene is left open where the match is weak. Where a row states a size, it is once, few, many or the class of an expanded clone; other rows omit it.

>16|NA|NA|TRBV18|TRBJ2-7
CASSPFTTGASYEQYF
TGTGCCAGCTCACCATTCACGACAGGCGCTAGCTACGAGCAGTACTTC
>16|NA|TRBD2|TRBV6-6|TRBJ2-7
CASSYPGTSASYEQYF
TGTGCCAGCAGTTACCCCGGGACTAGCGCCTCCTACGAGCAGTACTTC
>14|NA|TRBD1|TRBV6-5|TRBJ2-2
CASREQGAPGELFF
TGTGCCAGCAGGGAGCAGGGGGCCCCCGGGGAGCTGTTTTTT
>14|NA|TRBD1|TRBV6-1|TRBJ2-7
CASSKSQGVYEQYF
TGTGCCAGCAGTAAGTCTCAGGGGGTCTACGAGCAGTACTTC
>14|NA|TRBD1|TRBV5-1|TRBJ2-7
CASSRGQPSYEQYF
TGCGCCAGCAGCCGGGGACAGCCCTCCTACGAGCAGTACTTC
>13|NA|NA|TRBV25-1|TRBJ1-5
CASSEEGVRPQHF
TGTGCCAGCAGTGAAGAGGGCGTACGGCCCCAGCATTTT
>14|NA|TRBD1|TRBV30|TRBJ1-6
CAWSETGVNSPLHF
TGTGCCTGGAGTGAGACAGGGGTTAATTCACCCCTCCACTTT
>14|NA|NA|TRBV4-1|TRBJ2-1
CASSRTDDGGEQFF
TGCGCCAGCAGCCGAACCGACGACGGGGGTGAGCAGTTCTTC
>12|NA|TRBD1|TRBV28|TRBJ1-3
CASQGALNTIYF
TGTGCCAGCCAGGGGGCGTTAAACACCATATATTTT
>15|NA|NA|TRBV4-1|TRBJ1-2
CASSQQADRNYGYTF
TGCGCCAGCAGCCAGCAGGCGGACAGAAACTATGGCTACACCTTC
>21|few|NA|TRBV15|TRBJ2-5
CATSIRRSSGRKISSQETQYF
TGTGCCACCAGCATCAGAAGGTCGTCAGGCAGGAAGATATCATCCCAAGAGACCCAGTACTTC
>13|NA|NA|TRBV3-1/TRBV3-2|TRBJ1-1
CASSQGRNTEAFF
TGTGCCAGCAGCCAGGGCAGGAACACTGAAGCTTTCTTT
>16|NA|TRBD2|TRBV27|TRBJ2-3
CASTSSGGASTDTQYF
TGTGCCAGCACTTCTAGCGGGGGGGCAAGCACAGATACGCAGTATTTT
>14|NA|NA|TRBV7-2|TRBJ2-7
CASSWASQDAEQYF
TGTGCCAGCAGCTGGGCTTCGCAAGATGCCGAGCAGTACTTC
>12|NA|NA|TRBV7-2|TRBJ1-4
CASSQPGGGLFF
TGTGCCAGCAGCCAGCCGGGAGGCGGGTTGTTTTTT
>18|NA|TRBD2|TRBV5-1|TRBJ2-7
CASSLDWLAGGPGYEQYF
TGCGCCAGCAGCTTGGATTGGCTAGCGGGAGGGCCAGGGTACGAGCAGTACTTC
>15|NA|NA|TRBV6-5|TRBJ2-5
CASSYSPGIQETQYF
TGTGCCAGCAGTTACTCCCCAGGGATCCAAGAGACCCAGTACTTC
>14|once|TRBD1|TRBV7-2|TRBJ1-2
CASSSGTGGYGYTF
TGTGCCAGCAGCTCAGGGACAGGGGGCTATGGCTACACCTTC
>12|NA|NA|TRBV2|TRBJ2-5
CASRLTRETQYF
TGTGCCAGCAGGTTGACTAGGGAGACCCAGTACTTC
>13|few|NA|TRBV5-1|TRBJ1-1
CASSFQMNTEAFF
TGCGCCAGCAGCTTTCAAATGAACACTGAAGCTTTCTTT
>18|few|NA|TRBV4-1|TRBJ1-3
CASSRSGGGEGSGNTIYF
TGCGCCAGCAGCCGATCGGGCGGGGGCGAAGGGTCTGGAAACACCATATATTTT
>16|NA|NA|TRBV5-8|TRBJ2-3
CASSRGEAMNTDTQYF
TGTGCCAGCAGCCGGGGAGAGGCGATGAACACAGATACGCAGTATTTT
>13|NA|NA|TRBV27|TRBJ2-7
CASRWQGGDEQYF
TGTGCCAGCAGATGGCAGGGTGGTGACGAGCAGTACTTC
>15|NA|TRBD2|TRBV6-5|TRBJ2-7
CASGRAGERSYEQYF
TGTGCCAGCGGTCGGGCGGGAGAAAGGTCCTACGAGCAGTACTTC
>13|few|TRBD1|TRBV6-5|TRBJ1-2
CASSQSGGYGYTF
TGTGCCAGCAGCCAATCAGGGGGCTATGGCTACACCTTC
>13|NA|NA|TRBV6-2/TRBV6-3|TRBJ1-5
CASSYSPIQPQHF
TGTGCCAGCAGTTACTCCCCCATTCAGCCCCAGCATTTT
>14|NA|TRBD1|TRBV9|TRBJ2-5
CASSRSGQGETQYF
TGTGCCAGCAGCCGATCGGGACAGGGAGAGACCCAGTACTTC
>14|NA|TRBD1|TRBV2|TRBJ1-3
CASSGDSLSNTIYF
TGTGCCAGCAGCGGGGACAGTCTAAGTAACACCATATATTTT
>20|NA|NA|TRBV5-1|TRBJ2-6
CASSLAQGIGALEGANVLTF
TGCGCCAGCAGCTTGGCACAGGGTATAGGTGCCCTTGAGGGGGCCAACGTCCTGACTTTC
>15|NA|TRBD1|TRBV7-9|TRBJ2-5
CASSFSTGGVKTQYF
TGTGCCAGCAGCTTTTCTACAGGGGGCGTCAAGACCCAGTACTTC
>15|NA|TRBD1|TRBV5-6|TRBJ1-2
CASSRPDRGGNGYTF
TGTGCCAGCAGCCGGCCAGACAGGGGAGGAAATGGCTACACCTTC
>15|NA|TRBD2|TRBV18|TRBJ2-3
CASSPGGRGTDTQYF
TGTGCCAGCTCACCGGGAGGGAGGGGCACAGATACGCAGTATTTT
>14|NA|TRBD1|TRBV7-8|TRBJ2-7
CASSLGTGIYEQYF
TGTGCCAGCAGCTTAGGGACAGGGATCTACGAGCAGTACTTC
>14|NA|NA|TRBV5-1|TRBJ2-2
CASSFGGPTGELFF
TGCGCCAGCAGCTTCGGGGGGCCCACCGGGGAGCTGTTTTTT
>15|few|NA|TRBV6-5|TRBJ2-6
CASNERRSGANVLTF
TGTGCCAGCAACGAACGGAGGTCTGGGGCCAACGTCCTGACTTTC
>15|NA|NA|TRBV19|TRBJ2-1
CASSIARGGKDEQFF
TGTGCCAGTAGTATAGCACGAGGGGGTAAGGATGAGCAGTTCTTC
>15|once|TRBD1|TRBV6-6|TRBJ1-4
CASSPPTGAAEKLFF
TGTGCCAGCAGTCCGCCGACAGGGGCGGCTGAAAAACTGTTTTTT
>17|NA|TRBD1|TRBV7-8|TRBJ2-2
CASSLEIRDRNTGELFF
TGTGCCAGCAGCTTAGAAATCAGGGACAGGAACACCGGGGAGCTGTTTTTT
>14|NA|NA|TRBV6-5|TRBJ1-5
CASSYGKENQPQHF
TGTGCCAGCAGTTATGGAAAGGAGAATCAGCCCCAGCATTTT
>16|NA|TRBD1|TRBV27|TRBJ1-4
CASTQLLGTGEAKLFF
TGTGCCAGCACCCAATTACTGGGGACAGGGGAAGCAAAACTGTTTTTT
>14|NA|NA|TRBV6-2/TRBV6-3|TRBJ2-5
CASSPSVYQETQYF
TGTGCCAGCAGCCCTTCTGTGTACCAAGAGACCCAGTACTTC
>12|NA|NA|TRBV5-5|TRBJ2-1
CASSPGVYEQFF
TGTGCCAGCAGCCCAGGGGTTTATGAGCAGTTCTTC
>16|NA|NA|TRBV15|TRBJ2-5
CATSRDPEGGQETQYF
TGTGCCACCAGCAGAGACCCAGAGGGTGGGCAAGAGACCCAGTACTTC
>15|NA|NA|TRBV4-1|TRBJ1-2
CASSQNEGGNYGYTF
TGCGCCAGCAGCCAGAACGAGGGCGGTAACTATGGCTACACCTTC
>14|NA|NA|TRBV7-2|TRBJ2-3
CASSLWGVGDTQYF
TGTGCCAGCAGCCTATGGGGCGTAGGAGATACGCAGTATTTT
>16|NA|NA|TRBV30|TRBJ2-7
CAWTISPSRILGEQYF
TGTGCCTGGACTATTTCACCCAGCAGGATCCTTGGGGAGCAGTACTTC
>19|NA|NA|TRBV14|TRBJ1-6
CASSQVSRQSSSYNSPLHF
TGTGCCAGCAGCCAAGTTTCGAGACAGTCGAGCTCCTATAATTCACCCCTCCACTTT
>16|NA|TRBD1|TRBV4-3|TRBJ1-4
CASSQGLRQGNEKLFF
TGCGCCAGCAGCCAAGGGCTTCGACAGGGTAATGAAAAACTGTTTTTT
>13|NA|TRBD1|TRBV6-5|TRBJ1-4
CASSGTGLEKLFF
TGTGCCAGCAGCGGGACAGGGTTGGAAAAACTGTTTTTT
>15|NA|TRBD1|TRBV5-1|TRBJ2-3
CASSKQGIGTDTQYF
TGCGCCAGCTCGAAACAGGGGATTGGCACAGATACGCAGTATTTT
>14|NA|NA|TRBV11-3|TRBJ2-3
CASSLGRASDTQYF
TGTGCCAGCAGCTTAGGCAGGGCTTCAGATACGCAGTATTTT
>14|NA|NA|TRBV5-1|TRBJ1-1
CASSLALGGTEAFF
TGCGCCAGCAGCTTGGCCTTGGGGGGGACTGAAGCTTTCTTT
>16|NA|TRBD1|TRBV7-2|TRBJ2-4
CASSLFQDRGSDIQYF
TGTGCCAGCAGCTTATTTCAGGACAGGGGATCTGACATTCAGTACTTC
>13|NA|NA|TRBV3-1/TRBV3-2|TRBJ1-4
CASPEGVGEKLFF
TGTGCCAGCCCCGAGGGCGTAGGTGAAAAACTGTTTTTT